A single sample gave rise to the 28 T cell receptor beta chains below, sequenced in a study of cytomegalovirus exposure and HLA in healthy donors. Primers included in the PCR were 60 Vbeta and 13 Jbeta primers. Method: immunoSEQ multiplex PCR; TCRdb's copy keeps in-frame clones and lacks some. Seen here are 150,000 to 200,000 clones, about three quarters observed once, and the top ten hold around 3%. Sequencing was done on a sample of PBMCs. All receptors come from a woman aged 40 to 50 in good health and CMV-seropositive.

V is TRBV5-1 and J is TRBJ2-1; 7 nucleotides line up with TRBD2. Losses at the gene ends were 1 base for V and 5 bases for J; bases not matched to a gene: 0. Germline assignment: CDR1 SGHRS and CDR2 YFSETQ. The length of the CDR3 is 13 residues. As DNA, the CDR3 is TGCGCCAGCAGCTTGCTAGCGGACAATGAGCAGTTCTTC. Its protein is CASSLLADNEQFF.

The V call is TRBV27, the J call TRBJ2-5, with D possibly matching TRBD1 (5 bases). The CDR3 has 12 amino acids. V lost 8 bases and J 5 bases, leaving 12 bases between the germline ends. The germline gives CDR1 MNHEY, CDR2 SMNVEV (reference sequence). CDR3 DNA: TGTGCCAGCGGGGCCCGACAGGAGACCCAGTACTTC. The encoded protein is CASGARQETQYF.

The rearrangement uses TRBV6-6 and TRBJ1-5, with 9 positions matching TRBD1. Germline CDR1 and CDR2: MNHNY and SVGAGI (reference sequence). Trimming took 6 bases from V and 6 from J; bases not matched to a gene: 12. The CDR3 spans 16 residues. The CDR3 sequence is CASSPLDRGAGQPQHF. DNA of the CDR3: TGTGCCAGCAGCCCCCTGGACAGGGGAGCGGGTCAGCCCCAGCATTTT.

The CDR3 nucleotides read TGTGCCAGCAGCTTAAGCTCAACTAATGAAAAACTGTTTTTT. Protein sequence: CASSLSSTNEKLFF. The chain couples TRBV7-6 to TRBJ1-4; D ambiguous. V lost 2 bases to trimming and J lost 0 bases, with 4 bases between them. Germline lookup yields CDR1 SGHVS and CDR2 FNYEAQ. The CDR3 is 14 residues long.

CDR3 sequence (DNA): TGTGCCACCCGGGAATCAAGAGAGACCCAGTACTTC. Encoded protein: CATRESRETQYF. This chain uses TRBV2 with TRBJ2-5; D may be TRBD2 (5 bases). Trimming removed 10 bases from V and 4 bases from J, with 13 bases in between. The CDR3 has 12 residues. Germline loops: CDR1 SNHLY, CDR2 FYNNEI.

The gene calls are TRBV6-1 and TRBJ2-7; 13 positions match TRBD2. Germline V gives CDR1 MNHNS, CDR2 SASEGT. V shed 2 bases, J shed 4 bases, and the junction held 2 bases outside the gene matches. This CDR3 is built from 15 residues. The CDR3 DNA sequence: TGTGCCAGCAGTGAATGGACTAGCGGGAGATACGAGCAGTACTTC. It specifies CASSEWTSGRYEQYF.

The chain combines TRBV5-6 with TRBJ1-6; D is uncertain. CDR1 SGHDT and CDR2 YYEEEE come from the germline V gene. V was shortened by 1 base and J by 3 bases, with 11 bases between the two germline ends. The CDR3 covers 16 residues. The CDR3 region is CASSLISENYNSPLHF. CDR3 nucleotide sequence: TGTGCCAGCAGCTTGATATCAGAAAACTATAATTCACCCCTCCACTTT.

The chain employs TRBV30 and TRBJ1-1; TRBD1 matches at 9 bases. CDR1 GTSNPN and CDR2 SVGIG come from the germline V gene (reference sequence). V was clipped by 3 bases and J by 1 base; unmatched bases: 6. The CDR3 is made up of 15 amino acids. CDR3 region: CAWRRDRVWNTEAFF. The CDR3 bases are TGTGCCTGGAGACGGGACAGGGTGTGGAACACTGAAGCTTTCTTT.

This clone was detected a few times. This chain links TRBV4-2 with TRBJ2-7; the D is unclear. Germline values: CDR1 LGHNA, CDR2 YNFKEQ. The V and J ends lost 7 bases and 3 bases respectively, with 7 bases between them. CDR3 length equals 11 residues. CDR3 region: CASNLYYEQYF. The CDR3 DNA is TGTGCCAGCAACCTCTACTACGAGCAGTACTTC.

This chain uses TRBV5-4 with TRBJ1-2; D gene unclear. This CDR3 has 15 amino acids. V lost 0 bases and J 0 bases, leaving 9 bases between the germline ends. The germline gives CDR1 SGHNT, CDR2 YYREEE (reference sequence). The DNA for the CDR3 is TGTGCCAGCAGCTTGGACGGGAAAACTAACTATGGCTACACCTTC. Residues: CASSLDGKTNYGYTF.

The V and J genes are TRBV21-1 and TRBJ1-2. TRBV21-1 is recorded as a pseudogene. The CDR3 has 15 amino acids. CDR3 bases: TGTGCCAGCAGCAAAGAAAGCATTCCGAACTATGGCTACACCTTC. Encoded protein: CASSKESIPNYGYTF.

This clone was recorded only once. V usage is TRBV13 and J usage is TRBJ2-2; no firm D call. Trimming pared 6 bases from V and 2 bases from J, leaving 10 bases between. The V gene's germline CDR1 is PRHDT and CDR2 FYEKMQ (reference sequence). The CDR3 totals 14 residues. The CDR3 sequence is CASRRTPNTGELFF. The CDR3 region has the DNA TGTGCCAGCAGACGAACACCTAACACCGGGGAGCTGTTTTTT.

This clone came up a few times. The chain has TRBV5-6 and TRBJ2-5, with 9 bases identical to TRBD1. Germline loops: CDR1 SGHDT, CDR2 YYEEEE. This CDR3 is built from 16 residues. The ends lost 3 bases at V and 1 base at J; junction bases unmatched: 7. The CDR3 nucleotides are TGTGCCAGCAGCTGGGAGGGGACAGGGTCCCAAGAGACCCAGTACTTC. Its translation: CASSWEGTGSQETQYF.

The sample holds a few counts of this clone. This chain uses TRBV4-1 with TRBJ2-1; TRBD1 might be the D (5 bases). In germline, CDR1 is MGHRA, CDR2 YSYEKL. V was trimmed by 1 base and J by 7 bases, leaving 14 bases between them. The CDR3 runs to 15 residues. CDR3 coding DNA: TGCGCCAGCAGCCAAGTCGGGCAGGGTAGGAATGAGCAGTTCTTC. It specifies CASSQVGQGRNEQFF.

The rearrangement joins TRBV4-3 to TRBJ2-3; the D gene is possibly TRBD2 (6 bases). The CDR3 has 15 residues. V lost 1 base and J 5 bases, leaving 13 bases between the germline ends. Germline V CDR1 and CDR2: LGHNA, YSLEER. CDR3 protein: CASSQGIAVGDTQYF. The CDR3 DNA is TGCGCCAGCAGCCAAGGTATAGCGGTGGGAGATACGCAGTATTTT.

The chain has TRBV5-4 and TRBJ2-5, with 9 positions matching TRBD2. Trimming cost V 2 bases and J 1 base; bases outside gene matches: 3. Germline V gene data show CDR1 as SGHNT and CDR2 as YYREEE (reference sequence). This CDR3 is built from 15 residues. This CDR3 is CASSLGRGGQETQYF. CDR3 in DNA: TGTGCCAGCAGCTTAGGGCGGGGGGGCCAAGAGACCCAGTACTTC.

This clone was counted once. The chain combines TRBV5-4 with TRBJ2-7, with a tentative D call TRBD1 (5 bases). The CDR3 runs 15 residues. Germline values: CDR1 SGHNT, CDR2 YYREEE (reference sequence). The V end lost 1 base, the J end lost 0 bases, and 11 bases lay between the germline ends. Here the CDR3 reads CASSLNGHSSYEQYF. CDR3 DNA sequence: TGTGCCAGCAGCTTGAACGGACACAGCTCCTACGAGCAGTACTTC.

Comments on this clone: At one end the junction does not follow the germline gene, possibly because of a read error. The rearrangement links TRBV20-1 to TRBJ2-1; 8 bases line up with TRBD2. CDR3 length: 11 amino acids. The germline gives CDR1 DFQATT, CDR2 SNEGSKA (reference sequence). For the CDR3, the DNA is TGCAGTGCTAGATTCGGGGGGGCAGAGGTCTTC. Translation gives CSARFGGAEVF.

V is TRBV4-3 and J is TRBJ1-1, with 10 positions matching TRBD1. Per germline, CDR1 LGHNA and CDR2 YSLEER. CDR3 length: 17 residues. V lost 3 bases and J lost 0; bases outside the gene matches: 7. The CDR3: CASSHMDRGIMNTEAFF. DNA of the CDR3: TGCGCCAGCAGCCATATGGACAGGGGGATAATGAACACTGAAGCTTTCTTT.

The chain couples TRBV9 to TRBJ2-3; 10 bases match TRBD2. Germline V lookup: CDR1 SGDLS, CDR2 YYNGEE. CDR3 length: 16 residues. The J segment lost 3 bases and the V segment lost 3 bases, leaving 7 bases of the junction unmatched. The DNA for the CDR3 is TGTGCCAGCAGCGATAGAACTAGCGGGGAGACAGATACGCAGTATTTT. Encoded protein: CASSDRTSGETDTQYF. The variable domain in full, completed from reference TRBV9 and TRBJ2-3, reads DSGVTQTPKHLITATGQRVTLRCSPRSGDLSVYWYQQSLDQGLQFLIQYYNGEERAKGNILERFSAQQFPDLHSELNLSSLELGDSALYFCASSDRTSGETDTQYFGPGTRLTVL.

This rearrangement joins TRBV7-2 to TRBJ2-7, with TRBD1 matching over 10 bases. The germline gives CDR1 SGHTA, CDR2 FQGNSA. The CDR3 consists of 15 residues. The V and J ends lost 4 bases and 9 bases, in that order; junction bases with no gene match: 12. CDR3 in amino acids: CASSSYRDRGRVQYF. CDR3 DNA: TGTGCCAGCAGCTCGTACCGGGACAGGGGTCGTGTGCAGTACTTC.

The table lists this clone with a count of one. This chain joins TRBV30 and TRBJ1-4, with TRBD1 as a possible D gene (5 bases). The CDR3 consists of 16 residues. The V end was cut by 4 bases, the J end by 4 bases, with 19 bases between. Germline CDR1 is GTSNPN and CDR2 is SVGIG (reference sequence). For the CDR3, the DNA is TGTGCCTGGACCTCAGGAGGTTGGGGACTTAATGAAAAACTGTTTTTT. Translated, it gives CAWTSGGWGLNEKLFF.

The J gene is TRBJ2-7, the V gene TRBV27; 13 bases match TRBD2. V gave up 5 bases and J gave up 0 bases; unmatched junction bases: 19. In germline, CDR1 is MNHEY, CDR2 SMNVEV (reference sequence). The CDR3 loop spans 21 amino acids. CDR3 region: CASSPHRGWGLAGRTSYEQYF. The CDR3 DNA follows: TGTGCCAGCAGTCCTCACAGGGGTTGGGGACTAGCGGGGAGAACCTCCTACGAGCAGTACTTC.

This clone was seen a single time. The chain carries TRBV5-4 and TRBJ1-1; no clear D. Trimming shortened V by 0 bases and J by 1 base, and 7 bases separated the two germline ends. CDR1 and CDR2 from the germline V gene are SGHNT and YYREEE (reference sequence). The CDR3 totals 14 residues. CDR3 DNA sequence: TGTGCCAGCAGCTTGGGCAGTGGGAACACTGAAGCTTTCTTT. It translates to CASSLGSGNTEAFF.

The chain is built from TRBV28 and TRBJ1-2; 8 nucleotides align to TRBD1. There are 13 residues in the CDR3. The V segment lost 1 base and the J segment 10 bases; nucleotides outside the gene matches: 5. CDR1 is MDHEN and CDR2 is SYDVKM in the germline V gene. CDR3: CASSLSGQGDYTF. The CDR3 bases are TGTGCCAGCAGTTTATCCGGACAGGGAGACTACACCTTC.

V and J are TRBV7-2 and TRBJ2-5; tentatively, D is TRBD1 (5 bases). The CDR3 runs 14 residues. CDR1 is SGHTA and CDR2 is FQGNSA in the germline V gene. Trimming cost V 3 bases and J 5 bases, with 13 bases left between them. The CDR3 sequence: CASSLADNGETQYF. DNA of the CDR3: TGTGCCAGCAGCTTGGCGGACAACGGGGAGACCCAGTACTTC.

The sample holds a few counts of this clone. The rearrangement links TRBV7-9 to TRBJ2-6; 7 bases align to TRBD1. The germline gives CDR1 SEHNR, CDR2 FQNEAQ (reference sequence). V shed 7 bases, J shed 0 bases, and the junction held 15 bases outside the gene matches. This CDR3 comprises 19 residues. The CDR3 is CASTLRTTGSSSGANVLTF. The CDR3 region has the DNA TGTGCCAGCACCCTAAGGACGACAGGGTCCAGCTCTGGGGCCAACGTCCTGACTTTC.

This chain links TRBV6-1 with TRBJ2-5; tentatively, D is TRBD1 (5 bases). CDR3 length: 15 residues. Germline V gives CDR1 MNHNS, CDR2 SASEGT. V dropped 8 bases and J dropped 1 base, with 17 bases sitting between them. CDR3 region: CASLLTRQSQETQYF. CDR3 bases: TGTGCCAGCCTTTTAACCCGACAGTCCCAAGAGACCCAGTACTTC.